These T cell receptor beta chains were read from a single sample in a study of human T cells and chemical hapten exposure. Each CDR3 protein is one row after TCRdb ran MiXCR on the RACE reads. The sample contains 270,000 or so distinct CDR3 sequences, over 7.5% of which appear only once. The starting material was whole blood, obtained in connection with sensitization to the hapten diphenylcyclopropenone (DPC). The receptors derive from a man aged 18 to 35 with alopecia areata. Some clones in this sample may be carry-over from other donors' samples. CDR3s include the opening cysteine and the closing phenylalanine or tryptophan. A D gene is named only where the DNA matches it firmly. Part of the rows lack a size; the others show once, few, many or a class for expanded clones.

>TRBD2|TRBJ2-3|few|TRBV4-3
TGCGCCAGCAGCCAAGATTTAAGGTCTACGGGGGGAGATACGCAGTATTTT
CASSQDLRSTGGDTQYF
>-|TRBJ2-7|-|TRBV7-9
TGTGCCAGCAGCTTAACGGGGACCTACGAGCAGTACTTC
CASSLTGTYEQYF
>-|TRBJ1-2|-|TRBV10-3
TGTGCCATCAGTGAGAGCAGGGAATATGGCTACACCTTC
CAISESREYGYTF
>-|TRBJ2-2|-|TRBV11-1
TGTGCCAGCAGAAGACAGGATTCCGGGGAGCTGTTTTTT
CASRRQDSGELFF
>TRBD1|TRBJ1-1|few|TRBV25-1
TGTGCCAGCAGTGACCGGGCAGGGGGCGTCGCTGAAGCTTTCTTT
CASSDRAGGVAEAFF
>-|TRBJ1-3|many|TRBV9
TGTGCCAGCAGCGCTACAGGGAGCTATGGAAACACCATATATTTT
CASSATGSYGNTIYF
>-|TRBJ1-2|-|TRBV20-1
TGCAGTGCTGAGACAGGCGCTAACTATGGCTACACCTTC
CSAETGANYGYTF
>-|TRBJ2-6|-|TRBV7-6
TGTGCCAGCAGCTTATTATCCGGCTTATCTGGGGCCAACGTCCTGACTTTC
CASSLLSGLSGANVLTF
>TRBD1|TRBJ1-6|few|TRBV7-3
TGTGCCAGCAGCTTAACCGGGACAGTGAATAATTCACCCCTCCACTTT
CASSLTGTVNNSPLHF
>-|TRBJ1-2|few|TRBV9
TGTGCCAGCAGCGTAGTCCCTCCGAATCCCCCTCAATATGGCTACACCTTC
CASSVVPPNPPQYGYTF
>-|TRBJ2-5|few|TRBV6-6
TGTGCCAGCAGTTACCAGACCGGCAACAGGGGAGGAGAGACCCAGTACTTC
CASSYQTGNRGGETQYF
>TRBD1|TRBJ2-6|few|TRBV29-1
TGCAGCGTTGGACAGGGGGGTCACTCTGGGGCCAACGTCCTGACTTTC
CSVGQGGHSGANVLTF
>TRBD1|TRBJ1-4|many|TRBV20-1
TGCAGTGCTAGATCAGGACAGGGGTTATCTAATGAAAAACTGTTTTTT
CSARSGQGLSNEKLFF
>-|TRBJ2-1|few|TRBV10-3
TGTGCCATCAGTGAGGTAGATAGCGGAAAGCAGTTCTTC
CAISEVDSGKQFF
>TRBD1|TRBJ2-4|many|TRBV28
TGTGCCAGCAGCTCGACAGGGATAAACATTCAGTACTTC
CASSSTGINIQYF
>-|TRBJ2-3|-|TRBV5-1
TGCGCCAGCAGCTTGGGGGGCAGATTAGCCCCTTACACAGATACGCAGTATTTT
CASSLGGRLAPYTDTQYF